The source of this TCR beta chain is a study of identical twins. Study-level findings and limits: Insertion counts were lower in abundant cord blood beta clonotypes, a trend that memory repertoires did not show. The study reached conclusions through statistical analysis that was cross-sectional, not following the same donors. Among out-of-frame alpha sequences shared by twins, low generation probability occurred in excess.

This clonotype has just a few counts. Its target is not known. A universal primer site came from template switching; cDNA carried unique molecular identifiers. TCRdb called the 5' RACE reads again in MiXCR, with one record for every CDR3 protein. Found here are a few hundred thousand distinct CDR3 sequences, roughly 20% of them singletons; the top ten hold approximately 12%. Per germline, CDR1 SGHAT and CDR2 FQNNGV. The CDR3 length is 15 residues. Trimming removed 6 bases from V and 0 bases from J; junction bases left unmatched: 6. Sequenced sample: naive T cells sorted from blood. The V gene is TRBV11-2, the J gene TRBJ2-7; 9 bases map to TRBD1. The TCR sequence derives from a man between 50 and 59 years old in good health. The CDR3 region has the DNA TGTGCCAGCAGTCTAACAGGGGGCCTCTCCTACGAGCAGTACTTC. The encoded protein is CASSLTGGLSYEQYF.